A single sample gave rise to the 27 T cell receptor beta chains below, sequenced in a study of T-cell reconstitution after alpha-beta-depleted transplantation in children. Library preparation (for TCRbeta) was performed with unique molecular identifiers. MiXCR, run by TCRdb on the PCR reads, gives a single entry per CDR3 protein. Of around 490,000 distinct CDR3 sequences in the sample, roughly an eighth were seen once. Sequenced material: PBMCs, mostly from graft donor cells, taken 180 days after TCRalphabeta/CD19-depleted stem cell transplant. The receptors shown here come from a female patient aged 2 to 10 who had a stem cell transplant for aplastic anemia, so the T cells may come from the graft donor.

This clonotype was seen only a few times. The chain's CDR3 is CASSLHRVFEQYF. DNA for the CDR3: TGTGCCAGCAGTTTACACAGGGTGTTTGAGCAGTACTTC. The V gene is TRBV28, the J gene TRBJ2-7; D possibly corresponds to TRBD1 (6 bases). Germline V gene lookup returns CDR1 MDHEN and CDR2 SYDVKM. This CDR3 is built from 13 residues. V was clipped by 2 bases and J by 7 bases, with 12 bases between them.

The chain carries TRBV4-2 and TRBJ2-5; 7 bases are shared with TRBD1. Germline loops: CDR1 LGHNA, CDR2 YNFKEQ. V shed 4 bases and J 0 bases; nucleotides not matched to a gene: 5. The CDR3 has 15 residues. DNA of the CDR3: TGTGCCAGCAGCCGGACAGGACAGAACCAAGAGACCCAGTACTTC. Its protein product is CASSRTGQNQETQYF.

The V call is TRBV5-1, the J call TRBJ1-2; D perhaps matches TRBD1 (5 bases). This CDR3 is 17 amino acids long. V lost 2 bases, J lost 7 bases, and 24 bases lay in between. Looked up from germline, CDR1 is SGHRS and CDR2 is YFSETQ. For the CDR3, the DNA is TGCGCCAGCAGCTTTTTCCAAAGAGGACATGGACGCCCTGGCTACACCTTC. It is translated as CASSFFQRGHGRPGYTF.

Only a few counts were recorded for this clonotype. One end of the junction varies from germline; a read error may be responsible. The chain couples TRBV20-1 to TRBJ2-3, with D possibly TRBD2 on 6 matching bases. This CDR3 region has 15 residues. CDR1 and CDR2 from the germline V gene are DFQATT and SNEGSKA (reference sequence). The DNA of the CDR3 is TGCAGTGCGAGAGGGACTGCCCTTTGGTTTGATACGCAGTATTTT. Translating gives CSARGTALWFDTQYF.

In this sample, this clonotype turned up a few times. The chain uses TRBV12-3 or TRBV12-4 and TRBJ2-3, with 7 bases matching TRBD2. The CDR3 has 18 residues. Germline trimming cut 3 bases from V and 9 bases from J; bases unmatched to any gene: 21. The CDR3 protein is CASSFGGGTLVEGGTQYF. In nucleotides, the CDR3 is TGTGCCAGCAGTTTCGGAGGCGGGACCTTGGTCGAGGGAGGGACGCAGTATTTT.

This clonotype was seen a handful of times. J is TRBJ2-7 and V is TRBV11-3; D tentatively reads TRBD1 or TRBD2 (5 bases each). V was shortened by 0 bases and J by 5 bases, with 17 bases between the two germline ends. Per germline, CDR1 SGHNT and CDR2 YENEEA. The CDR3 consists of 16 residues. The CDR3 nucleotides are TGTGCCAGCAGCTTAGAGGGGGTGCACCTACCTAACGAGCAGTACTTC. Protein product: CASSLEGVHLPNEQYF.

This chain connects TRBV6-2 or TRBV6-3 to TRBJ1-2, with D unclear. The CDR3 runs to 16 residues. The germline V gene encodes CDR1 MNHEY and CDR2 SVGEGT. V was cut by 7 bases and J by 0 bases, with 18 bases left in between. CDR3: CASTFRRTATNYGYTF. CDR3 nucleotides: TGTGCCAGCACCTTTAGGAGAACAGCAACTAACTATGGCTACACCTTC.

The chain combines TRBV9 with TRBJ1-1; possibly TRBD1 for D (5 bases). The germline gives CDR1 SGDLS, CDR2 YYNGEE. The CDR3 runs 15 residues. Trimming removed 2 bases at V and 0 bases at J, with 11 bases between. The CDR3 DNA is TGTGCCAGCAGCGTTCAGGGACGGATGAACACTGAAGCTTTCTTT. This gives the protein CASSVQGRMNTEAFF.

The table lists this clonotype with a few counts. This chain joins TRBV7-6 and TRBJ2-1, with D tentatively TRBD2 (5 bases). Deletions cut 1 base from V and 1 base from J, with 8 bases between. This CDR3 has 15 amino acids. Germline V gene lookup returns CDR1 SGHVS and CDR2 FNYEAQ. Here the CDR3 DNA reads TGTGCCAGCAGCTTAGTTTTAGCGTCCTACAATGAGCAGTTCTTC. Residues: CASSLVLASYNEQFF.

The chain uses TRBV7-2 and TRBJ1-2; weak D call: TRBD1 (6 bases). The germline V gene encodes CDR1 SGHTA and CDR2 FQGNSA. The CDR3 consists of 16 residues. Trimming took off 6 bases at V and 7 bases at J, with 24 bases between the two ends. The CDR3: CASSQGRGAQFLGYTF. CDR3 sequence (DNA): TGTGCCAGCAGTCAAGGGCGGGGGGCGCAATTCCTTGGCTACACCTTC. Drawing the rest from reference TRBV7-2 and TRBJ1-2, the complete variable domain is GAGVSQSPSNKVTEKGKDVELRCDPISGHTALYWYRQSLGQGLEFLIYFQGNSAPDKSGLPSDRFSAERTGGSVSTLTIQRTQQEDSAVYLCASSQGRGAQFLGYTFGSGTRLTVV.

This clonotype was found a few times. V usage is TRBV6-2 or TRBV6-3 and J usage is TRBJ2-7, with no clear D. This CDR3 is 13 amino acids long. Deletions cut 4 bases from V and 4 bases from J, with 11 bases between. Germline CDR1 is MNHEY and CDR2 is SVGEGT. The CDR3 sequence: CASSFSSPYEQYF. CDR3 nucleotide sequence: TGTGCCAGCAGTTTTTCCTCACCTTACGAGCAGTACTTC.

A few counts support this clonotype. V and J are TRBV7-2 and TRBJ2-2, with D tentatively TRBD1 or TRBD2 (5 bases each). Trimming took 2 bases from V and 4 from J, leaving 14 bases between them. Germline V gene sequence: CDR1 SGHTA, CDR2 FQGNSA. The length of the CDR3 is 16 residues. In DNA form, the CDR3 reads TGTGCCAGCAGCTTAAGATTGGGGACGATCACCGGGGAGCTGTTTTTT. Encoded protein: CASSLRLGTITGELFF.

This clonotype was observed a few times. This chain links TRBV27 with TRBJ2-1; 10 nucleotides align to TRBD1. This CDR3 region has 16 residues. The trim removed 5 bases at V and 6 bases at J, leaving 10 bases unmatched. Germline V gene sequence: CDR1 MNHEY, CDR2 SMNVEV (reference sequence). The CDR3 DNA reads as TGTGCCAGCAGTCTACGCCGGGACAGGGGACGCAATGAGCAGTTCTTC. This translates into CASSLRRDRGRNEQFF.

This clonotype was found a few times. The chain couples TRBV7-2 to TRBJ2-7; 15 nucleotides line up with TRBD2. Germline CDR1 SGHTA, CDR2 FQGNSA. V was clipped by 0 bases and J by 5 bases; unmatched bases: 5. This CDR3 comprises 17 residues. The DNA of the CDR3 is TGTGCCAGCAGCTTAGCCGGGACTAGCGGGAGGAGGAACGAGCAGTACTTC. Its translation: CASSLAGTSGRRNEQYF.

This chain links TRBV20-1 with TRBJ2-7, with D unresolved. The germline gives CDR1 DFQATT, CDR2 SNEGSKA (reference sequence). The V and J ends lost 6 bases and 1 base respectively, with 10 bases between them. This CDR3 has 12 amino acids. This CDR3 is CSAPLQSYEQYF. CDR3 nucleotides: TGCAGTGCACCGTTGCAGTCCTACGAGCAGTACTTC.

The gene calls are TRBV20-1 and TRBJ2-6; 7 bases align to TRBD2. This CDR3 has 19 amino acids. Unmatched junction bases numbered 17, after V lost 6 bases and J lost 0 bases. Germline V gene sequence: CDR1 DFQATT, CDR2 SNEGSKA (reference sequence). The CDR3 region is CSAMRLAFIPTSGANVLTF. DNA for the CDR3: TGCAGTGCAATGCGACTAGCATTTATACCTACCTCTGGGGCCAACGTCCTGACTTTC.

This chain uses TRBV20-1 with TRBJ2-1, with TRBD2 matching over 11 bases. This CDR3 is built from 15 residues. Germline assignment: CDR1 DFQATT and CDR2 SNEGSKA (reference sequence). The CDR3 nucleotides are TGCAGCGCGGTAGCGGGAGGGCACTCCTACAATGAGCAGTTCTTC. Protein: CSAVAGGHSYNEQFF.

The sample holds a few counts of this clonotype. The chain is built from TRBV28 and TRBJ2-2; 8 nucleotides agree with TRBD1. The CDR3 extends over 16 amino acids. CDR1 and CDR2 (germline): MDHEN, SYDVKM. With V trimmed by 7 bases and J by 1 base, 8 bases remained unmatched. Here the CDR3 DNA reads TGTGCCAGCACCCCCCAGGGGGCCCGGAACACCGGGGAGCTGTTTTTT. Amino acids: CASTPQGARNTGELFF.

The genes are TRBV6-2 or TRBV6-3 and TRBJ2-7, with TRBD2 matching 13 bases. This CDR3 contains 13 residues. With V trimmed by 8 bases and J by 6 bases, 4 bases remained unmatched. Germline CDR1 MNHEY, CDR2 SVGEGT. CDR3: CASWTSGRVEQYV. Here the CDR3 DNA reads TGTGCCAGCTGGACTAGCGGGAGAGTCGAGCAGTACGTC.

This chain joins TRBV4-3 and TRBJ2-1, with 9 bases that match TRBD2. CDR3 size: 15 residues. V dropped 1 base and J dropped 6; count of bases not matched to a gene: 4. The germline CDR1 and CDR2 sequences are LGHNA and YSLEER. This CDR3 is CASSQGLSGSNEQFF. CDR3 coding DNA: TGCGCCAGCAGCCAAGGTCTTAGCGGGAGCAATGAGCAGTTCTTC.

At least ten counts were recorded for this clonotype. The chain recombines TRBV12-3 or TRBV12-4 with TRBJ2-2; 7 bases are a match to TRBD2. V dropped 11 bases and J dropped 2; count of bases not matched to a gene: 8. This CDR3 spans 14 amino acids. The CDR3 nucleotides are TGTGCCGCCCGCGGGGGTCAAAACACCGGGGAGCTGTTTTTT. Translating gives CAARGGQNTGELFF.

The table lists this clonotype with a few counts. The chain recombines TRBV6-5 with TRBJ2-1; TRBD1 is a possible D gene (6 bases). This CDR3 region has 17 residues. Per germline, CDR1 MNHEY and CDR2 SVGAGI. Trimming took off 0 bases at V and 0 bases at J, with 12 bases between the two ends. The CDR3 sequence: CASSYSGAYDSYNEQFF. For the CDR3, the DNA is TGTGCCAGCAGTTACTCGGGGGCCTATGACTCCTACAATGAGCAGTTCTTC.

This clonotype was seen a few times. The V gene is TRBV4-3, the J gene TRBJ2-4; 7 bases are shared with TRBD2. CDR3 length: 19 residues. V dropped 4 bases and J dropped 0; count of bases not matched to a gene: 15. CDR1 and CDR2 from the germline V gene are LGHNA and YSLEER. CDR3 region: CASSPDKGGAPLAKNIQYF. The CDR3 coding sequence is TGCGCCAGCAGCCCCGATAAGGGAGGGGCACCTCTAGCCAAAAACATTCAGTACTTC.

This clonotype appeared many times. This chain uses TRBV7-9 with TRBJ2-7, with TRBD1 matching 10 bases. The CDR3 spans 14 residues. The V gene end was trimmed by 5 bases and the J gene end by 2 bases; junction bases not matched to a gene: 3. The germline gives CDR1 SEHNR, CDR2 FQNEAQ (reference sequence). In DNA, the CDR3 is TGTGCCAGCAGCAGGGACAGGGGCCCCTACGAGCAGTACTTC. Translating gives CASSRDRGPYEQYF.

This clonotype was recorded a few times. The V and J genes are TRBV28 and TRBJ1-3; TRBD1 matches at 7 bases. The trim removed 2 bases at V and 0 bases at J, leaving 1 base unmatched. Germline CDR1 reads MDHEN; CDR2 reads SYDVKM. The CDR3 length is 15 residues. CDR3 residues: CASSLGTVSGNTIYF. For the CDR3, the DNA is TGTGCCAGCAGTTTAGGGACAGTCTCTGGAAACACCATATATTTT.

This clonotype showed up many times. The rearrangement links TRBV29-1 to TRBJ2-7, with TRBD2 matching 7 bases. This CDR3 is built from 15 residues. The V gene end was trimmed by 6 bases and the J gene end by 3 bases; junction bases not matched to a gene: 14. Germline values: CDR1 SQVTM, CDR2 ANQGSEA. The CDR3: CSVLQAGREGYEQYF. As DNA, the CDR3 is TGCAGCGTCCTCCAGGCGGGCAGGGAGGGCTACGAGCAGTACTTC.

V gene TRBV12-3 or TRBV12-4 combines with J gene TRBJ1-2; D is perhaps TRBD1 (5 bases). This CDR3 is 20 amino acids long. Trimming took 11 bases from V and 4 from J, leaving 38 bases between them. The CDR3 region is CAGAWRANWGRSSATYGYTF. The CDR3 bases are TGTGCCGGGGCCTGGAGGGCAAACTGGGGACGCAGCAGTGCCACCTATGGCTACACCTTC.